This TCR beta chain was identified in a study of long-term antiretroviral therapy in people with HIV. Study conclusions and caveats: Clones that expanded before ART (that is, prior to treatment) dominated the repertoire at all time points. Nothing was known about ART adherence, viral resistance or changes in therapy. Diversity went up after ART and still fell short of transplant donor controls.

Germline V gives CDR1 SGDLS, CDR2 YYNGEE. CDR3 length: 15 residues. V was clipped by 2 bases and J by 6 bases; unmatched bases: 7. Points on this clone: Its antigen is currently unknown.

No donor had fewer than one pre-ART PBMC sample or fewer than two post-ART PBMC samples. This was the immunoSEQ v3.0 assay at survey level. TCRdb's copy holds only in-frame clones and misses some; the assay was immunoSEQ multiplex PCR. Among roughly 35,000 clones listed, approximately 95% were seen once. The specimen comprised unsorted PBMCs, sampled more than 5 years after starting antiretroviral therapy. The genes are TRBV9 and TRBJ2-2, with 7 bases lining up with TRBD2. The sequence was obtained from a woman in her fifties or sixties with HIV. The chain's CDR3 is CASSVSLTSSGELFF. CDR3 bases: TGTGCCAGCAGCGTTTCTCTGACTAGCTCCGGGGAGCTGTTTTTT.